This T cell receptor (beta chain) was recorded in a study of identifying expanded T cells in peripheral blood. The study, taken as a whole, reports: Clone count variance between approximately 2-week samples rose with total template count. About 1.2 clones differed between technical replicates, versus approximately 16 and 20 over time.

During the collection period, no donor immune events like infections were recorded. CDR3 length: 16 residues. The trim removed 5 bases at V and 4 bases at J, leaving 10 bases unmatched. Germline CDR1 SGHTA, CDR2 FQGNSA. Points on this clone: Its cognate antigen is unknown.

The data were produced by immunoSEQ multiplex PCR, yet TCRdb's version contains in-frame clones alone and is incomplete. Of 120,000 or so clones listed, approximately 88% are singletons. V usage is TRBV7-2 and J usage is TRBJ1-5, with 8 bases matching TRBD1. This TCR came from a person aged 18-70 years in good health. Material for sequencing was blood. As DNA, the CDR3 is TGTGCCAGCAGCCTCGTGACAGGGGTAGGAAATCAGCCCCAGCATTTT. This gives the protein CASSLVTGVGNQPQHF.